The next 27 T cell receptor beta chains were all read from a single sample in a study of T cells in Graves' hyperthyroidism and ophthalmopathy. TCR beta CDR3 regions were amplified from RNA. Using the HTBI primer set, a first-round RT-PCR was run on the TCR CDR3. From the multiplex PCR reads, TCRdb called clonotypes with MiXCR, one entry per CDR3 protein. The data hold about 500,000 distinct CDR3 sequences, with over 15% observed a single time. Sequencing was performed on blood. The receptors come from a woman aged 18-29 years with Graves' hyperthyroidism.

Many counts were recorded for this clonotype. V usage is TRBV11-3 and J usage is TRBJ1-2, with 7 bases matching TRBD1. The CDR3 is 13 residues long. J was trimmed by 4 bases and V by 8 bases; bases with no gene match: 7. The germline V gene has CDR1 SGHNT and CDR2 YENEEA. CDR3 bases: TGTGCCAGCGGGACAGCCGGGGGCTATGGCTACACCTTC. The encoded protein is CASGTAGGYGYTF.

In its sample, this clonotype was seen many times. V usage is TRBV20-1 and J usage is TRBJ2-1; D may be TRBD2 (6 bases). This CDR3 is 12 amino acids long. Trimming stripped 4 bases from V and 6 bases from J, with 10 bases between. Germline CDR1 and CDR2: DFQATT and SNEGSKA (reference sequence). CDR3 in amino acids: CSATLTSNEQFF. CDR3 coding DNA: TGCAGTGCTACCCTGACTAGCAATGAGCAGTTCTTC.

The chain combines TRBV6-1 with TRBJ2-1, with TRBD2 as a possible D gene (7 bases). This CDR3 comprises 19 residues. The germline V and J ends were trimmed by 5 bases and 0 bases, with 23 bases remaining between them. Germline V gene data show CDR1 as MNHNS and CDR2 as SASEGT. The CDR3 coding sequence is TGTGCCAGCAGTCACCCAACTGGGGGGGCGAAGACCTCCTACAATGAGCAGTTCTTC. Translated, it gives CASSHPTGGAKTSYNEQFF.

This clonotype was seen many times. The chain has TRBV15 and TRBJ2-5, with 10 bases identical to TRBD2. V gave up 1 base and J gave up 5 bases; unmatched junction bases: 4. Germline CDR1 is LNHNV and CDR2 is YYDKDF (reference sequence). The CDR3 totals 15 residues. The CDR3: CATSRVLAGVETQYF. The CDR3 DNA reads as TGTGCCACCAGCAGAGTGCTAGCGGGAGTGGAGACCCAGTACTTC.

This clonotype was picked up a small number of times. The germline gene is not matched at one end of the junction; a read error may be the cause. The chain recombines TRBV25-1 with TRBJ2-7, with 15 bases aligning to TRBD2. The length of the CDR3 is 20 residues. Per germline, CDR1 MGHDK and CDR2 SYGVNS. This CDR3 reads CASSGPRIGTSGRSSYERYF. The CDR3 region has the DNA TGTGCCAGCAGTGGCCCCCGTATTGGGACTAGCGGGAGGAGCTCCTACGAGCGGTACTTC.

There are a few counts of this clonotype. The chain has TRBV20-1 and TRBJ2-5; 9 positions match TRBD2. This CDR3 has 16 residues. Germline-derived CDR1 and CDR2 are DFQATT and SNEGSKA (reference sequence). With 0 bases clipped from V and 5 bases from J, the junction kept 10 bases outside the gene matches. This chain's CDR3 is CSARDVLAGVKETQYF. CDR3 in DNA: TGCAGTGCTAGAGATGTTTTAGCGGGAGTGAAGGAGACCCAGTACTTC.

J is TRBJ2-4 and V is TRBV6-2 or TRBV6-3; tentatively, D is TRBD2 (5 bases). Trimming cost V 6 bases and J 4 bases, with 13 bases left between them. This CDR3 is built from 14 residues. CDR1 MNHEY and CDR2 SVGEGT come from the germline V gene. The CDR3 DNA follows: TGTGCCAGCAGGGATACCCCGGGAAAAAACATTCAGTACTTC. Translation: CASRDTPGKNIQYF.

This clonotype was detected only once. The chain has TRBV20-1 and TRBJ2-7, with D unclear. This CDR3 comprises 13 residues. The germline V gene has CDR1 DFQATT and CDR2 SNEGSKA (reference sequence). V was clipped by 1 base and J by 5 bases, with 12 bases between them. CDR3 in amino acids: CSARVGGRNEQYF. DNA of the CDR3: TGCAGTGCTAGAGTAGGCGGTAGAAACGAGCAGTACTTC.

This sequence joins TRBV3-1 and TRBJ2-5, with D possibly matching TRBD2 (6 bases). CDR1 is LGHDT and CDR2 is YNNKEL in the germline V gene (reference sequence). Trimming pared 4 bases from V and 3 bases from J, leaving 12 bases between. This CDR3 has 14 amino acids. CDR3 amino acids: CASSLLAIEETQYF. The CDR3, as DNA: TGTGCCAGCAGCCTACTAGCAATTGAAGAGACCCAGTACTTC.

The chain employs TRBV7-9 and TRBJ1-4, with TRBD1 matching over 7 bases. Germline CDR1 is SEHNR and CDR2 is FQNEAQ (reference sequence). The CDR3 extends over 17 amino acids. V shed 0 bases and J 5 bases; nucleotides not matched to a gene: 9. CDR3 nucleotides: TGTGCCAGCAGCTTAGCGGCGGCAGGGGGTTCGAATGAAAAACTGTTTTTT. Translation: CASSLAAAGGSNEKLFF.

This clonotype appeared a few times. The J gene is TRBJ2-4, the V gene TRBV2; the D gene is possibly TRBD2 (5 bases). Trimming shortened V by 8 bases and J by 3 bases, and 17 bases separated the two germline ends. Germline CDR1 SNHLY, CDR2 FYNNEI. This CDR3 is built from 15 residues. CDR3 DNA sequence: TGTGCCAGCGAACATCCGGGAAGAAACAAAAACATTCAGTACTTC. This translates into CASEHPGRNKNIQYF.

This clonotype turned up a few times. This may stem from a read error, because a much larger clone lies one nucleotide away. The rearrangement links TRBV7-2 to TRBJ1-1; D remains ambiguous. The V gene's germline CDR1 is SGHTA and CDR2 FQGNSA. Trimming stripped 0 bases from V and 6 bases from J, with 8 bases between. The CDR3 is 13 amino acids. CDR3 DNA sequence: TGTGCCAGCAGCTTAGCAGGTATCGCTGAAGCTTTCTTT. Its protein is CASSLAGIAEAFF.

V is TRBV3-1 and J is TRBJ2-7, with 10 bases matching TRBD2. The CDR3 length is 15 residues. The V gene end was trimmed by 4 bases and the J gene end by 4 bases; junction bases not matched to a gene: 7. Germline V CDR1 and CDR2: LGHDT, YNNKEL (reference sequence). The CDR3 DNA reads as TGTGCCAGCAGCCCCACTAGCGGGGTGAGGTACGAGCAGTACTTC. This sequence encodes CASSPTSGVRYEQYF.

The chain carries TRBV7-9 and TRBJ1-6; possible D gene TRBD1, 5 bases. CDR3 length: 15 residues. The germline V and J ends were trimmed by 2 bases and 9 bases, with 14 bases remaining between them. The germline V gene has CDR1 SEHNR and CDR2 FQNEAQ (reference sequence). CDR3 DNA: TGTGCCAGCAGCTTACCTCGGCAGGGCGGTTCACCCCTCCACTTT. It specifies CASSLPRQGGSPLHF.

The chain recombines TRBV28 with TRBJ1-3; D remains ambiguous. Germline V gene data show CDR1 as MDHEN and CDR2 as SYDVKM. The CDR3 covers 17 residues. The germline V and J ends were trimmed by 3 bases and 0 bases, with 15 bases remaining between them. The CDR3: CASSFRGRVRSGNTIYF. The CDR3 DNA reads TGTGCCAGCAGTTTCCGTGGTCGGGTTCGCTCTGGAAACACCATATATTTT.

The chain has TRBV27 and TRBJ2-3; tentatively, D is TRBD1 or TRBD2 (6 bases each). Germline-derived CDR1 and CDR2 are MNHEY and SMNVEV (reference sequence). V was cut by 4 bases and J by 1 base, with 12 bases left in between. The CDR3 sequence is 15 residues long. CDR3 sequence (DNA): TGTGCCAGCAGTTGGGGGGCCCACGGCACAGATACGCAGTATTTT. Amino acids: CASSWGAHGTDTQYF.

The rearrangement joins TRBV6-1 to TRBJ2-1, with TRBD2 identical over 9 bases. This CDR3 is built from 15 residues. The V gene's germline CDR1 is MNHNS and CDR2 SASEGT. The V and J ends lost 7 bases and 7 bases, in that order; junction bases with no gene match: 11. CDR3 amino acids: CASKLSGGELNEQFF. The CDR3 region has the DNA TGTGCCAGCAAACTTAGCGGGGGAGAGCTTAATGAGCAGTTCTTC.

This clonotype was counted a few times. The rearrangement joins TRBV6-1 to TRBJ1-3; 8 bases align to TRBD1. This CDR3 has 18 residues. The trim removed 1 base at V and 0 bases at J, leaving 8 bases unmatched. Germline CDR1 and CDR2: MNHNS and SASEGT. In DNA form, the CDR3 reads TGTGCCAGCAGTGAAGGGCAGGGGGCCCCATCCTCTGGAAACACCATATATTTT. Its protein is CASSEGQGAPSSGNTIYF.

This clonotype was observed a few times. A much more abundant neighbour one base away suggests this may be a read error. This sequence joins TRBV2 and TRBJ2-1, with D maybe TRBD2 (5 bases). Trimming took off 8 bases at V and 4 bases at J, with 18 bases between the two ends. Germline CDR1 reads SNHLY; CDR2 reads FYNNEI. The length of the CDR3 is 15 residues. The CDR3 here is CASPGLEQLYNEQFF. CDR3 nucleotide sequence: TGTGCCAGCCCCGGACTGGAGCAGTTATACAATGAGCAGTTCTTC.

The chain combines TRBV6-1 with TRBJ2-5; 11 nucleotides align to TRBD1. J lost 4 bases, V lost 6 bases, and 10 bases had no gene match. The germline V gene encodes CDR1 MNHNS and CDR2 SASEGT. The CDR3 spans 16 residues. The CDR3: CASRRAGQGVGETQYF. CDR3 coding DNA: TGTGCCAGCAGACGGGCGGGACAGGGGGTCGGAGAGACCCAGTACTTC.

This clonotype was counted many times. This chain uses TRBV28 with TRBJ2-7, with D perhaps given as TRBD1 or TRBD2 (6 bases each). V lost 3 bases to trimming and J lost 1 base, with 10 bases between them. The CDR3 contains 14 residues. Germline loops: CDR1 MDHEN, CDR2 SYDVKM. CDR3 loop: CASSFGGLSYEQYF. The CDR3 DNA sequence: TGTGCCAGCAGTTTTGGGGGGCTTTCCTACGAGCAGTACTTC.

This clonotype has a count of ten or more. The V call is TRBV12-3 or TRBV12-4, the J call TRBJ1-1, with unresolved D. The CDR3 runs 14 residues. Trimming cost V 6 bases and J 1 base, with 12 bases left between them. The CDR3 region is CASRYPRGNTEAFF. The DNA for the CDR3 is TGTGCCAGCAGGTACCCAAGAGGGAACACTGAAGCTTTCTTT.

This clonotype was found a few times. CDR3 DNA sequence: TGTGCCAGCAGGGAACAGGGAAGGGGGTATGGCTACACCTTC. Its translation is CASREQGRGYGYTF. J is TRBJ1-2 and V is TRBV6-1; D is perhaps TRBD1 (6 bases). Germline V CDR1 and CDR2: MNHNS, SASEGT. CDR3 length: 14 amino acids. Trimming stripped 6 bases from V and 5 bases from J, with 16 bases between.

The chain has TRBV10-3 and TRBJ2-3, with D hard to call. CDR3 length: 15 amino acids. Trimming left V 3 bases short and J 6 bases short, with 16 bases between. The germline CDR1 and CDR2 sequences are ENHRY and SYGVKD. This CDR3 reads CAISERSGHHDTQYF. CDR3 DNA sequence: TGTGCCATCAGTGAACGGTCTGGGCACCACGATACGCAGTATTTT.

The table lists this clonotype with a few counts. Here the CDR3 reads CASSYSIAGLSSTDTQYF. The CDR3 DNA is TGTGCCAGCAGTTACTCGATAGCAGGGCTCTCTAGCACAGATACGCAGTATTTT. The rearrangement links TRBV6-5 to TRBJ2-3; perhaps TRBD1 as D (5 bases). CDR1 and CDR2 (germline): MNHEY, SVGAGI. This CDR3 contains 18 residues. Trimming removed 0 bases at V and 0 bases at J, with 16 bases between.

This clonotype was observed many times. This rearrangement joins TRBV6-1 to TRBJ1-1; 9 nucleotides match TRBD1. The CDR3 is 15 residues long. The V gene's germline CDR1 is MNHNS and CDR2 SASEGT. V gave up 4 bases and J gave up 6 bases; unmatched junction bases: 9. The CDR3 bases are TGTGCCAGCAGTGGTCTACAGGGGGCGCGGGCTGAAGCTTTCTTT. Its translation is CASSGLQGARAEAFF.

J is TRBJ1-2 and V is TRBV5-1; no reliable D call. V lost 4 bases and J lost 3, with 10 bases in between. Germline V gives CDR1 SGHRS, CDR2 YFSETQ. The CDR3 runs 13 residues. In DNA, the CDR3 is TGCGCCAGCAGCATGACCCGTGACTATGGCTACACCTTC. Its translation is CASSMTRDYGYTF.